The clone carrying this T cell receptor beta chain was recorded many times. A second PCR of 7 to 11 cycles used a sample-barcoded 5' primer and a J-beta primer mix. One entry per CDR3 protein results from TCRdb running MiXCR on the 5' RACE reads. The table records hundreds of thousands of distinct CDR3 sequences, 29% of them present only once. Trimming at V came to 5 bases and at J to 5 bases, leaving 6 bases not matched to a gene. This CDR3 spans 16 amino acids. CDR1 and CDR2 (germline): SGHTA, FQGNSA. This sample was taken from a study of blood T cells in healthy people across ages. This TCR came from a woman older than 75 in good health. The J gene is TRBJ2-3, the V gene TRBV7-2; 14 bases are a match to TRBD2. The sample comprised blood. The CDR3 DNA reads TGTGCCAGCAGCACTCGACTAGCGGGGGGGAGAGATACGCAGTATTTT. Protein product: CASSTRLAGGRDTQYF.